One and the same sample provided the 29 T cell receptor beta chains below, sequenced in a study of post-analysis software for immune sequencing data. General study points: TRBV5-6, TRBV5-1 and TRBV20-1 were among several TRBV segments more frequent in patients than controls.

The antigens these receptors bind are not known. Included in the TCR beta cDNA libraries were unique molecular identifiers. TCRdb reprocessed the PCR reads with MiXCR, giving one entry per CDR3 protein. The table records 350,000 to 500,000 distinct CDR3 sequences, 30% to 45% of them present only once. The sample was blood. These receptor sequences come from a girl between 2 and 10 years old with multiple sclerosis.

This rearrangement joins TRBV28 to TRBJ2-7; D may be TRBD2 (5 bases). V was clipped by 4 bases and J by 0 bases, with 19 bases between them. Per the germline V gene, CDR1 is MDHEN and CDR2 is SYDVKM. This CDR3 spans 17 amino acids. CDR3 sequence reads: CASSWAGGLVYSYEQYF. CDR3 DNA: TGTGCCAGCAGTTGGGCGGGTGGCCTGGTCTACTCCTACGAGCAGTACTTC.

The V call is TRBV4-1, the J call TRBJ2-3; a possible D gene is TRBD2 (5 bases). The germline V gene has CDR1 MGHRA and CDR2 YSYEKL. This CDR3 is 14 amino acids long. V was trimmed by 4 bases and J by 1 base, leaving 9 bases between them. CDR3 nucleotide sequence: TGCGCCAGCAGCCCCGTGGGAGGCACAGATACGCAGTATTTT. Translated: CASSPVGGTDTQYF.

This clonotype has just a few counts. The chain employs TRBV7-9 and TRBJ2-5; 8 bases fit TRBD1. Germline loops: CDR1 SEHNR, CDR2 FQNEAQ (reference sequence). CDR3 length: 15 amino acids. Losses at the gene ends were 5 bases for V and 4 bases for J; bases not matched to a gene: 9. Written as DNA, the CDR3 is TGTGCCAGCAGCGTCGGGACAGGAAGGGGAGAGACCCAGTACTTC. It codes for CASSVGTGRGETQYF.

This clonotype was found a few times. CDR3 sequence: CASSEWNIQYF. CDR3 DNA: TGTGCCAGCAGTGAATGGAACATTCAGTACTTC. V gene TRBV2 combines with J gene TRBJ2-4; no firm D call. The CDR3 is made up of 11 amino acids. CDR1 and CDR2 from the germline V gene are SNHLY and FYNNEI. The germline V and J ends were trimmed by 2 bases and 7 bases, with 3 bases remaining between them.

This clonotype was detected a few times. This rearrangement joins TRBV5-1 to TRBJ2-7, with a possible D match to TRBD1 (6 bases). The CDR3 is 14 residues long. From germline, CDR1 is SGHRS and CDR2 YFSETQ. V was cut by 2 bases and J by 9 bases, with 18 bases left in between. The CDR3 is CASSFGQTNMRQYF. CDR3 in DNA: TGCGCCAGCAGCTTTGGACAGACGAACATGCGGCAGTACTTC.

This clonotype was recorded many times. The V gene is TRBV6-5, the J gene TRBJ2-3, with D perhaps TRBD1 (5 bases). Germline V gene lookup returns CDR1 MNHEY and CDR2 SVGAGI. V was clipped by 2 bases and J by 0 bases, with 6 bases between them. The CDR3 runs to 14 residues. The CDR3 bases are TGTGCCAGCAGTTACGGGGCTAGCACAGATACGCAGTATTTT. Residues: CASSYGASTDTQYF.

J is TRBJ1-6 and V is TRBV4-3, with 7 bases fitting TRBD1. The trim removed 3 bases at V and 4 bases at J, leaving 3 bases unmatched. This CDR3 is 15 amino acids long. Germline V gene sequence: CDR1 LGHNA, CDR2 YSLEER. Written as DNA, the CDR3 is TGCGCCAGCAGCCACGGGACAGCTTATAATTCACCCCTCCACTTT. Encoded protein: CASSHGTAYNSPLHF.

The rearrangement uses TRBV12-3 or TRBV12-4 and TRBJ2-7; the D is unclear. The J call may be mistaken, given a closer DNA end match to TRBJ2-5. This CDR3 is 14 amino acids long. The CDR3 sequence: CASSVHGAGETQYF. CDR3 sequence (DNA): TGTGCCAGCAGTGTACATGGTGCCGGGGAGACCCAGTACTTC.

The CDR3 sequence is CSARPGTGTGEQYF. CDR3 coding DNA: TGCAGTGCTAGACCCGGGACAGGGACCGGAGAGCAGTACTTC. The chain has TRBV20-1 and TRBJ2-7; 9 nucleotides line up with TRBD1. The junction had 9 bases not matched to a gene; V was cut back by 2 bases and J by 7 bases. The CDR3 runs 14 residues. Germline-derived CDR1 and CDR2 are DFQATT and SNEGSKA (reference sequence).

CDR3 nucleotides: TGTGCCACCCAGGGACAGGGGACGTCCTACGAGCAGTACTTC. Residues: CATQGQGTSYEQYF. This chain connects TRBV7-9 to TRBJ2-7, with 10 bases identical to TRBD1. V trimming: 10 bases; J trimming: 1 base; junction bases outside the gene matches: 7. Germline lookup yields CDR1 SEHNR and CDR2 FQNEAQ (reference sequence). The CDR3 loop spans 14 amino acids.

The J gene is TRBJ2-4, the V gene TRBV2; 8 nucleotides align to TRBD1. CDR3 length equals 17 residues. Germline lookup yields CDR1 SNHLY and CDR2 FYNNEI. V gave up 0 bases and J gave up 3 bases; unmatched junction bases: 7. The CDR3, as DNA: TGTGCCAGCAGTGAAGCGGGGACAGGAACAATCAAAAACATTCAGTACTTC. Translation gives CASSEAGTGTIKNIQYF. Full variable domain (rest looked up from reference TRBV2 and TRBJ2-4): EPEVTQTPSHQVTQMGQEVILRCVPISNHLYFYWYRQILGQKVEFLVSFYNNEISEKSEIFDDQFSVERPDGSNFTLKIRSTKLEDSAMYFCASSEAGTGTIKNIQYFGAGTRLSVL.

V is TRBV15 and J is TRBJ1-5; TRBD1 matches 9 bases. With 5 bases clipped from V and 2 bases from J, the junction kept 4 bases outside the gene matches. The CDR3 sequence is 15 residues long. Germline V gene data show CDR1 as LNHNV and CDR2 as YYDKDF (reference sequence). The CDR3 sequence is CATSSRDRGNQPQHF. The DNA for the CDR3 is TGTGCCACCAGCTCCCGGGACAGGGGCAATCAGCCCCAGCATTTT.

This sequence joins TRBV7-8 and TRBJ2-1, with 10 bases matching TRBD2. Germline loops: CDR1 SGHVS, CDR2 FQNEAQ. The CDR3 extends over 17 amino acids. Trimming at V came to 0 bases and at J to 9 bases, leaving 11 bases not matched to a gene. The DNA for the CDR3 is TGTGCCAGCAGCTTAGCGCACCTAGCGGGAGAAGTAGGTGAGCAGTTCTTC. It is translated as CASSLAHLAGEVGEQFF.

The rearrangement links TRBV7-9 to TRBJ1-4, with 7 bases identical to TRBD1. The CDR3 has 15 amino acids. After removal of 3 bases from V and 4 bases from J, the junction contained 5 bases not matched to a gene. Per the germline V gene, CDR1 is SEHNR and CDR2 is FQNEAQ (reference sequence). CDR3 region: CASSFGQESNEKLFF. The CDR3 DNA is TGTGCCAGCAGCTTCGGACAGGAGAGTAATGAAAAACTGTTTTTT.

The V call is TRBV2, the J call TRBJ1-5; D ambiguous. Germline V gene sequence: CDR1 SNHLY, CDR2 FYNNEI. The CDR3 is 15 amino acids. V lost 7 bases and J lost 1, with 14 bases in between. The CDR3 bases are TGTGCCAGCACCGAAGAGGTGGCAAGCAATCAGCCCCAGCATTTT. Amino acid sequence: CASTEEVASNQPQHF. Filled out from reference TRBV2 and TRBJ1-5, the complete variable domain reads EPEVTQTPSHQVTQMGQEVILRCVPISNHLYFYWYRQILGQKVEFLVSFYNNEISEKSEIFDDQFSVERPDGSNFTLKIRSTKLEDSAMYFCASTEEVASNQPQHFGDGTRLSIL.

This CDR3 reads CASSPPDVGNNEQFF. Here the CDR3 DNA reads TGTGCCAGCAGCCCCCCGGACGTCGGGAACAATGAGCAGTTCTTC. The chain links TRBV7-9 to TRBJ2-1, with D possibly TRBD2 on 5 matching bases. Trimming left V 5 bases short and J 5 bases short, with 16 bases between. Germline-derived CDR1 and CDR2 are SEHNR and FQNEAQ (reference sequence). The CDR3 has 15 residues.

This clonotype has only a few counts. This chain connects TRBV6-5 to TRBJ1-2, with TRBD1 as a possible D gene (6 bases). The germline V gene has CDR1 MNHEY and CDR2 SVGAGI. The CDR3 is 14 amino acids. V shed 5 bases and J shed 4 bases, with 14 bases lying between them. This CDR3 is CASSTPGRGYGYTF. CDR3 DNA: TGTGCCAGCAGTACCCCGGGCAGGGGCTATGGCTACACCTTC.

This clonotype was seen only once. The genes are TRBV18 and TRBJ2-5; 8 bases are a match to TRBD1. V gave up 2 bases and J gave up 4 bases; unmatched junction bases: 15. Per germline, CDR1 KGHSH and CDR2 LQKENI. The CDR3 has 18 amino acids. This CDR3 reads CASSPKTRGLSWGETQYF. As DNA, the CDR3 is TGTGCCAGCTCACCAAAAACCAGGGGGCTCTCCTGGGGAGAGACCCAGTACTTC.

Concerning this clonotype itself: One base away lies a much larger clone, so this may be a sequencing read error. The chain recombines TRBV15 with TRBJ2-7; D gene uncertain. The J call is uncertain, as TRBJ2-5 better fits the DNA end. The germline V gene has CDR1 LNHNV and CDR2 YYDKDF (reference sequence). The CDR3 is 13 amino acids. The CDR3 DNA follows: TGTGCCACCAGCAGAGATCGTAAAGAGACCCAGTACTTC. Translating gives CATSRDRKETQYF.

The chain employs TRBV5-1 and TRBJ2-7; TRBD2 aligns across 10 bases. From germline, CDR1 is SGHRS and CDR2 YFSETQ. The CDR3 runs 15 residues. Unmatched junction bases numbered 9, after V lost 3 bases and J lost 6 bases. The CDR3 region is CASSWGPAGGLEQYF. The CDR3 DNA reads TGCGCCAGCAGCTGGGGACCAGCGGGAGGGCTCGAGCAGTACTTC.

The gene calls are TRBV5-1 and TRBJ2-1; 11 nucleotides match TRBD2. CDR3 length: 14 amino acids. In germline, CDR1 is SGHRS, CDR2 YFSETQ. V shed 6 bases, J shed 7 bases, and the junction held 6 bases outside the gene matches. The CDR3 is CASTTGLAANEQFF. Written as DNA, the CDR3 is TGCGCCAGCACCACGGGACTAGCGGCGAATGAGCAGTTCTTC.

V gene TRBV3-1 combines with J gene TRBJ2-7; 12 nucleotides line up with TRBD2. The DNA end lines up better with TRBJ2-4; the J call may be wrong. This CDR3 contains 19 residues. Per germline, CDR1 LGHDT and CDR2 YNNKEL (reference sequence). CDR3 coding DNA: TGTGCCAGCAGCCAAGATACGTGGCTAGCGGGGGGGGCCAAAAACATTCAGTACTTC. This translates into CASSQDTWLAGGAKNIQYF.

The chain is built from TRBV28 and TRBJ1-6, with 11 bases aligning to TRBD1. Germline CDR1 reads MDHEN; CDR2 reads SYDVKM. The CDR3 consists of 17 residues. V trimming: 4 bases; J trimming: 6 bases; junction bases outside the gene matches: 8. CDR3 sequence: CASSSGTGGGPNSPLHF. As DNA, the CDR3 is TGTGCCAGCAGTTCTGGGACAGGGGGAGGGCCTAATTCACCCCTCCACTTT.

This clonotype was seen a few times. V is TRBV7-2 and J is TRBJ2-3; D remains ambiguous. Germline CDR1 reads SGHTA; CDR2 reads FQGNSA. The CDR3 totals 16 residues. V dropped 1 base and J dropped 2 bases, with 13 bases sitting between them. CDR3 DNA sequence: TGTGCCAGCAGCTTAGGTTGGTTTCGGGCCACAGATACGCAGTATTTT. Translating gives CASSLGWFRATDTQYF. The full variable domain, its missing parts supplied by reference TRBV7-2 and TRBJ2-3, is GAGVSQSPSNKVTEKGKDVELRCDPISGHTALYWYRQSLGQGLEFLIYFQGNSAPDKSGLPSDRFSAERTGGSVSTLTIQRTQQEDSAVYLCASSLGWFRATDTQYFGPGTRLTVL.

V and J are TRBV12-3 or TRBV12-4 and TRBJ2-7, with 7 positions matching TRBD2. V lost 7 bases and J lost 7; bases outside the gene matches: 13. The CDR3 consists of 14 residues. The CDR3: CASKERTRTSEQYF. In nucleotides, the CDR3 is TGTGCCAGCAAAGAGCGGACTAGAACAAGTGAGCAGTACTTC.

Only a few counts were recorded for this clonotype. The chain combines TRBV7-9 with TRBJ1-6; the match to TRBD1 covers 8 bases. The CDR3 sequence is 17 residues long. V gave up 2 bases and J gave up 7 bases; unmatched junction bases: 10. Germline loops: CDR1 SEHNR, CDR2 FQNEAQ (reference sequence). The CDR3 protein is CASSLTAGGLGNSPLHF. Here the CDR3 DNA reads TGTGCCAGCAGCTTAACGGCAGGGGGCCTTGGAAATTCACCCCTCCACTTT.

The chain links TRBV27 to TRBJ2-3; TRBD1 aligns across 7 bases. V lost 5 bases, J lost 2 bases, and 10 bases stayed unmatched. CDR1 MNHEY and CDR2 SMNVEV come from the germline V gene (reference sequence). The CDR3 length is 16 residues. The CDR3 nucleotides read TGTGCCAGCAGTAAGGCCGGGACAGCTGACACAGATACGCAGTATTTT. Encoded protein: CASSKAGTADTDTQYF.

V and J are TRBV6-6 and TRBJ2-4, with 8 nucleotides matching TRBD2. The last part of the DNA fits TRBJ2-7 better; the J call may be wrong. Germline V CDR1 and CDR2: MNHNY, SVGAGI (reference sequence). The CDR3 totals 15 residues. CDR3 sequence (DNA): TGTGCCAGCAGCTTGTCTAAAGCGGGAGCCTACGAGCAGTACTTC. Amino acid sequence: CASSLSKAGAYEQYF.

There are a few counts of this clonotype. The chain carries TRBV20-1 and TRBJ2-1; D remains ambiguous. Germline assignment: CDR1 DFQATT and CDR2 SNEGSKA (reference sequence). There are 13 residues in the CDR3. CDR3 in amino acids: CSSVQAAYNEQFF. The CDR3, as DNA: TGCAGCAGCGTGCAGGCCGCTTACAATGAGCAGTTCTTC.